These 22 T cell receptor beta chains came from one sample sequenced in a study of PD-1 blockade in classical Hodgkin lymphoma (dated by TCRdb to about 2020). The label giving this sample's time point can be read as: cycle 4 day 1 (C4D1), after 6 weeks of nivolumab. All trial patients had relapsed after autologous stem cell transplantation, with cohorts A, B and C differing in prior brentuximab vedotin exposure. Receptor amplification or capture employed the immunoSEQ multiplex PCR assay. Entries here come from immuneACCESS through TCRdb and include only in-frame sequences with V and J called. Some clones fail to appear in such tables; in the studies checked, an unresolved V gene covers under half of the shortfall, and the cause of the remainder is unknown. Across this sample there are roughly 56,000 clones, with roughly 85% seen only once. Together, the top ten hold less than 9% of the sample. The sample consisted of peripheral blood mononuclear cells (PBMCs), taken before the fourth cycle of nivolumab. Source of these receptors: a human donor with classical Hodgkin lymphoma.

V gene TRBV5-1 combines with J gene TRBJ1-4; D gene ambiguous. CDR1 and CDR2 (germline): SGHRS, YFSETQ. Trimming removed 4 bases from V and 7 bases from J, with 14 bases in between. The CDR3 has 14 amino acids. Here the CDR3 DNA reads TGCGCCAGCAGCCCCGGCTCTATCCCTGAAAAACTGTTTTTT. Residues: CASSPGSIPEKLFF.

The chain is built from TRBV27 and TRBJ2-2; no reliable D call. Trimming stripped 5 bases from V and 7 bases from J, with 5 bases between. This CDR3 has 11 residues. The V gene's germline CDR1 is MNHEY and CDR2 SMNVEV (reference sequence). CDR3 sequence: CASSLRGELFF. The CDR3 nucleotides are TGTGCCAGCAGTCTCCGCGGGGAGCTGTTTTTT.

The chain has TRBV6-5 and TRBJ1-4; 8 positions agree with TRBD1. Trimming cost V 6 bases and J 3 bases; bases outside gene matches: 3. This CDR3 is built from 14 residues. Germline V gene lookup returns CDR1 MNHEY and CDR2 SVGAGI. CDR3 region: CASRLQGANEKLFF. DNA for the CDR3: TGTGCCAGCAGGTTACAGGGGGCTAATGAAAAACTGTTTTTT.

The CDR3 bases are TGTGCCAGCAGCTTGGGACTAGCGGGGGCAGAGACCCAGTACTTC. This gives the protein CASSLGLAGAETQYF. The rearrangement links TRBV5-5 to TRBJ2-5; the match to TRBD2 covers 12 bases. The J segment lost 4 bases and the V segment lost 0 bases, leaving 1 base of the junction unmatched. The CDR3 spans 15 residues. Per the germline V gene, CDR1 is SGHKS and CDR2 is YYEKEE (reference sequence).

This chain connects TRBV6-4 to TRBJ2-7, with a tentative D call TRBD2 (5 bases). Deletions cut 6 bases from V and 0 bases from J, with 18 bases between. Per the germline V gene, CDR1 is MRHNA and CDR2 is SNTAGT. The CDR3 has 16 residues. This CDR3 is CASSPDGVWSSYEQYF. The CDR3 nucleotides are TGTGCCAGCAGCCCCGACGGGGTATGGAGCTCCTACGAGCAGTACTTC.

This chain joins TRBV15 and TRBJ2-1; TRBD1 or TRBD2 may be the D gene (5 bases each). V was pared by 7 bases and J by 9 bases, with 10 bases between. The CDR3 totals 11 residues. CDR1 and CDR2 (germline): LNHNV, YYDKDF (reference sequence). The CDR3 loop is CATMKGTEQFF. In nucleotides, the CDR3 is TGTGCCACCATGAAGGGGACTGAGCAGTTCTTC.

The rearrangement links TRBV7-2 to TRBJ2-1; a possible D gene is TRBD2 (7 bases). The CDR3 is made up of 18 amino acids. Trimming shortened V by 1 base and J by 0 bases, and 16 bases separated the two germline ends. Germline V gene data show CDR1 as SGHTA and CDR2 as FQGNSA. The CDR3 is CASSLVGGGAFSYNEQFF. The CDR3 DNA reads TGTGCCAGCAGCTTAGTGGGTGGGGGGGCTTTCTCCTACAATGAGCAGTTCTTC.

The V call is TRBV4-1, the J call TRBJ1-5; D perhaps matches TRBD1 (5 bases). Germline-derived CDR1 and CDR2 are MGHRA and YSYEKL. CDR3 length equals 16 residues. V was trimmed by 0 bases and J by 2 bases, leaving 11 bases between them. For the CDR3, the DNA is TGCGCCAGCAGCCAAGATCACGGGGACGGCAATCAGCCCCAGCATTTT. Amino acids: CASSQDHGDGNQPQHF.

The rearrangement uses TRBV5-1 and TRBJ2-3, with 9 bases identical to TRBD2. Germline assignment: CDR1 SGHRS and CDR2 YFSETQ. Trimming took 2 bases from V and 6 from J; bases not matched to a gene: 7. This CDR3 spans 15 amino acids. CDR3 in DNA: TGCGCCAGCAGCTTACCAGCGGGGGGTGAGGATACGCAGTATTTT. Encoded protein: CASSLPAGGEDTQYF.

This chain joins TRBV27 and TRBJ2-7; 8 bases fit TRBD2. This CDR3 comprises 15 residues. CDR1 and CDR2 from the germline V gene are MNHEY and SMNVEV (reference sequence). V lost 5 bases, J lost 5 bases, and 11 bases stayed unmatched. CDR3: CASSGLSGGSNEQYF. CDR3 bases: TGTGCCAGCAGTGGTCTTTCGGGAGGGTCGAACGAGCAGTACTTC.

The rearrangement joins TRBV6-1 to TRBJ1-1; 8 nucleotides line up with TRBD1. Unmatched junction bases numbered 8, after V lost 2 bases and J lost 0 bases. Looked up from germline, CDR1 is MNHNS and CDR2 is SASEGT. The length of the CDR3 is 17 residues. This chain's CDR3 is CASSEPDRAFMNTEAFF. CDR3 sequence (DNA): TGTGCCAGCAGTGAACCGGACAGGGCTTTCATGAACACTGAAGCTTTCTTT.

The J gene is TRBJ2-7, the V gene TRBV4-2; TRBD1 agrees at 7 bases. Germline V lookup: CDR1 LGHNA, CDR2 YNFKEQ. The CDR3 length is 13 residues. V trimming: 0 bases; J trimming: 5 bases; junction bases outside the gene matches: 1. CDR3 sequence (DNA): TGTGCCAGCAGCCAAGACGACAGGGACGAGCAGTACTTC. Translating it yields CASSQDDRDEQYF.

CDR3 bases: TGCGCCAGCAGCTTTAGCGGGGGGGCTTCCTACAATGAGCAGTTCTTC. Translating gives CASSFSGGASYNEQFF. This chain links TRBV5-1 with TRBJ2-1; 11 bases are shared with TRBD2. CDR3 length: 16 residues. Trimming took 2 bases from V and 1 from J; bases not matched to a gene: 2. The V gene's germline CDR1 is SGHRS and CDR2 YFSETQ.

The chain is built from TRBV7-9 and TRBJ1-4, with D perhaps TRBD1 (5 bases). The CDR3 spans 16 residues. V lost 5 bases and J 1 base, leaving 14 bases between the germline ends. Germline lookup yields CDR1 SEHNR and CDR2 FQNEAQ (reference sequence). The chain's CDR3 is CASSPRRQQTNEKLFF. Here the CDR3 DNA reads TGTGCCAGCAGCCCCCGGCGACAGCAAACTAATGAAAAACTGTTTTTT.

The chain uses TRBV7-3 and TRBJ2-7; D gene ambiguous. CDR1 SGHTA and CDR2 FQGTGA come from the germline V gene. The germline V and J ends were trimmed by 3 bases and 2 bases, with 8 bases remaining between them. The CDR3 covers 13 residues. The CDR3 DNA reads as TGTGCCAGCAGCTTTGGACCTCCCTACGAGCAGTACTTC. Its translation: CASSFGPPYEQYF.

The chain recombines TRBV7-9 with TRBJ1-5; a weak D match, TRBD1 (6 bases). This CDR3 spans 16 amino acids. Germline CDR1 SEHNR, CDR2 FQNEAQ (reference sequence). The V end was cut by 1 base, the J end by 3 bases, with 13 bases between. The CDR3 DNA follows: TGTGCCAGCAGCTTAGGTCTACAGGGCCCCAATCAGCCCCAGCATTTT. Translation gives CASSLGLQGPNQPQHF.

The chain combines TRBV10-3 with TRBJ1-5; D unresolved. Trimming shortened V by 2 bases and J by 5 bases, and 13 bases separated the two germline ends. The CDR3 has 15 residues. The germline V gene has CDR1 ENHRY and CDR2 SYGVKD. CDR3: CAISEVSGYDQPQHF. The CDR3 bases are TGTGCCATCAGTGAGGTTTCGGGTTATGATCAGCCCCAGCATTTT.

The chain has TRBV9 and TRBJ1-1; D call uncertain. Germline-derived CDR1 and CDR2 are SGDLS and YYNGEE. Trimming pared 0 bases from V and 1 base from J, leaving 10 bases between. This CDR3 comprises 15 residues. The CDR3 spells CASSVDPGSNTEAFF. The CDR3 coding sequence is TGTGCCAGCAGCGTAGATCCAGGATCGAACACTGAAGCTTTCTTT. The full variable domain, in which reference TRBV9 and TRBJ1-1 provide the parts outside the CDR3, is DSGVTQTPKHLITATGQRVTLRCSPRSGDLSVYWYQQSLDQGLQFLIQYYNGEERAKGNILERFSAQQFPDLHSELNLSSLELGDSALYFCASSVDPGSNTEAFFGQGTRLTVV.

The V call is TRBV9, the J call TRBJ1-1, with D possibly matching TRBD1 (5 bases). The germline V gene encodes CDR1 SGDLS and CDR2 YYNGEE. The CDR3 extends over 19 amino acids. V was clipped by 0 bases and J by 0 bases, with 21 bases between them. CDR3 sequence: CASSVGDPGLRKMNTEAFF. The CDR3, as DNA: TGTGCCAGCAGCGTAGGGGACCCAGGGCTCCGAAAAATGAACACTGAAGCTTTCTTT.

The chain combines TRBV5-1 with TRBJ2-7; a weak D match, TRBD1 (6 bases). The CDR3 totals 13 residues. CDR1 and CDR2 from the germline V gene are SGHRS and YFSETQ. V was pared by 1 base and J by 3 bases, with 8 bases between. CDR3 in amino acids: CASSLTGIYEQYF. The CDR3 DNA reads TGCGCCAGCAGCTTGACAGGGATCTACGAGCAGTACTTC.

In the case of this clone: Other DNA sequences from this sample encode an identical CDR3 as well. V gene TRBV5-1 combines with J gene TRBJ2-3; weak D call: TRBD1 (7 bases). The CDR3 covers 15 residues. The germline V gene encodes CDR1 SGHRS and CDR2 YFSETQ. Trimming cost V 0 bases and J 0 bases, with 8 bases left between them. CDR3 region: CASSLAGGSTDTQYF. The DNA of the CDR3 is TGCGCCAGCAGCTTGGCAGGGGGGAGCACAGATACGCAGTATTTT.

In this sample, this clone turned up a few times. The rearrangement links TRBV9 to TRBJ1-1, with 7 bases matching TRBD1. CDR3 length: 14 residues. The ends lost 2 bases at V and 5 bases at J; junction bases unmatched: 6. Germline CDR1 SGDLS, CDR2 YYNGEE. CDR3 in amino acids: CASSVASGGTEAFF. Written as DNA, the CDR3 is TGTGCCAGCAGCGTCGCCTCAGGGGGTACTGAAGCTTTCTTT.